Shown below are 13 T cell receptor beta chains from a single sample sequenced in a study of T cells after yellow fever vaccination. A single record per CDR3 protein comes from TCRdb applying MiXCR to the 5' RACE reads. Of around 150,000 distinct CDR3 sequences listed, 6% to 7.5% were seen once; the top ten hold 2.5%. Source: CD4+ T cells sorted from PBMCs, taken about 5 days after the first yellow fever vaccination. The origin of the receptors is a young man who received the YFV17D yellow fever vaccine.

This clonotype was detected ten times or more. The chain carries TRBV5-1 and TRBJ2-2; D is unclear. Germline CDR1 is SGHRS and CDR2 is YFSETQ. V was pared by 0 bases and J by 4 bases, with 4 bases between. This CDR3 spans 13 amino acids. CDR3 in DNA: TGCGCCAGCAGCTTGGATGCCACCGGGGAGCTGTTTTTT. It codes for CASSLDATGELFF.

The sample holds many counts of this clonotype. J is TRBJ2-3 and V is TRBV5-1, with 7 bases aligning to TRBD2. CDR1 is SGHRS and CDR2 is YFSETQ in the germline V gene. V gave up 4 bases and J gave up 2 bases; unmatched junction bases: 4. The CDR3 covers 14 residues. CDR3 residues: CASSSGTFTDTQYF. DNA of the CDR3: TGCGCCAGCAGCAGCGGGACCTTCACAGATACGCAGTATTTT.

The rearrangement links TRBV6-6 to TRBJ1-6; D call uncertain. Germline loops: CDR1 MNHNY, CDR2 SVGAGI (reference sequence). CDR3 length equals 15 residues. Between the trimmed V and J ends, which lost 6 bases and 0 bases, there was a span of 9 bases. CDR3 coding DNA: TGTGCCAGCAGATTACGTAGCTCCTATAATTCACCCCTCCACTTT. It is translated as CASRLRSSYNSPLHF.

This clonotype was seen many times. J is TRBJ2-1 and V is TRBV11-2, with 14 bases aligning to TRBD2. Germline loops: CDR1 SGHAT, CDR2 FQNNGV. The CDR3 contains 15 residues. J gave up 9 bases and V 5 bases, and 6 bases lay outside the gene matches. CDR3 sequence: CASSRGLAGGTEQFF. The CDR3 DNA is TGTGCCAGCAGCCGAGGACTAGCGGGGGGCACTGAGCAGTTCTTC. Together with reference TRBV11-2 and TRBJ2-1, the CDR3 gives the full variable domain: EAGVAQSPRYKIIEKRQSVAFWCNPISGHATLYWYQQILGQGPKLLIQFQNNGVVDDSQLPKDRFSAERLKGVDSTLKIQPAKLEDSAVYLCASSRGLAGGTEQFFGPGTRLTVL.

In its sample, this clonotype was seen many times. This chain links TRBV7-2 with TRBJ1-2; D possibly corresponds to TRBD1 (6 bases). CDR1 and CDR2 (germline): SGHTA, FQGNSA. V dropped 6 bases and J dropped 2 bases, with 16 bases sitting between them. The CDR3 runs 15 residues. CDR3 bases: TGTGCCAGCAGAAAACTCCGGGACAAAAACTATGGCTACACCTTC. It is translated as CASRKLRDKNYGYTF.

This rearrangement joins TRBV5-1 to TRBJ1-1; D is undetermined. The ends were cut back, 0 bases at V and 5 bases at J, with 11 bases in the middle. Germline-derived CDR1 and CDR2 are SGHRS and YFSETQ. The CDR3 contains 14 residues. This CDR3 reads CASSLVGEWTEAFF. CDR3 nucleotides: TGCGCCAGCAGCTTGGTAGGTGAGTGGACTGAAGCTTTCTTT.

The table lists this clonotype with many counts. The CDR3 here is CASSLRRLAGVGDTQYF. The CDR3, as DNA: TGTGCCAGCAGCTTACGTCGGCTAGCGGGGGTGGGGGATACGCAGTATTTT. The chain joins TRBV7-2 to TRBJ2-3, with 10 bases aligning to TRBD2. V lost 2 bases to trimming and J lost 6 bases; unmatched junction nucleotides: 11. This CDR3 has 17 amino acids. Germline loops: CDR1 SGHTA, CDR2 FQGNSA.

The chain couples TRBV2 to TRBJ1-2; D unresolved. CDR1 and CDR2 from the germline V gene are SNHLY and FYNNEI. This CDR3 spans 14 amino acids. V was shortened by 4 bases and J by 3 bases, with 12 bases between the two germline ends. CDR3 in DNA: TGTGCCAGCAGTGCGGGTTACGAGGACTATGGCTACACCTTC. Its translation: CASSAGYEDYGYTF. Using reference TRBV2 and TRBJ1-2 for the parts outside the CDR3, the full variable domain is EPEVTQTPSHQVTQMGQEVILRCVPISNHLYFYWYRQILGQKVEFLVSFYNNEISEKSEIFDDQFSVERPDGSNFTLKIRSTKLEDSAMYFCASSAGYEDYGYTFGSGTRLTVV.

This clonotype was counted ten times or more. The chain combines TRBV5-1 with TRBJ1-1; D is undetermined. The CDR3 length is 13 residues. V lost 3 bases to trimming and J lost 3 bases, with 9 bases between them. Germline CDR1 SGHRS, CDR2 YFSETQ. CDR3 amino acids: CASSSLDHTEAFF. For the CDR3, the DNA is TGCGCCAGCAGCTCGCTGGACCACACTGAAGCTTTCTTT.

This chain joins TRBV6-5 and TRBJ1-1; D unclear. The CDR3 sequence is 14 residues long. Germline CDR1 reads MNHEY; CDR2 reads SVGAGI. With 1 base removed from V and 1 base from J, the gap between germline ends came to 7 bases. CDR3 residues: CASSYFAGNTEAFF. The CDR3 nucleotides read TGTGCCAGCAGTTACTTTGCCGGGAACACTGAAGCTTTCTTT.

This clonotype was detected a few times. The chain combines TRBV6-5 with TRBJ1-2, with 7 bases lining up with TRBD1. Unmatched junction bases numbered 9, after V lost 4 bases and J lost 7 bases. The CDR3 sequence is 14 residues long. Germline-derived CDR1 and CDR2 are MNHEY and SVGAGI. The CDR3 DNA sequence: TGTGCCAGCAGTTCCCGGGACAGCCTTTTTGGCTACACCTTC. Translating it yields CASSSRDSLFGYTF.

This clonotype was observed many times. The chain uses TRBV5-1 and TRBJ1-5; D not resolved. V dropped 3 bases and J dropped 0 bases, with 4 bases sitting between them. Per germline, CDR1 SGHRS and CDR2 YFSETQ. This CDR3 comprises 13 residues. CDR3 nucleotide sequence: TGCGCCAGCAGCTGGAGTAGCAATCAGCCCCAGCATTTT. Protein: CASSWSSNQPQHF.

This clonotype occurred many times. V and J are TRBV4-3 and TRBJ1-2; perhaps TRBD1 as D (6 bases). From germline, CDR1 is LGHNA and CDR2 YSLEER. V shed 0 bases and J shed 8 bases, with 10 bases lying between them. The CDR3 is 13 amino acids. In DNA form, the CDR3 reads TGCGCCAGCAGCCAAGACAGGGGAAGGGGCTACACCTTC. It is translated as CASSQDRGRGYTF.